These T cell receptor beta chains were read from a single sample in a study of a mutant IDH1 vaccine in newly diagnosed glioma. TCRdb's copy holds only in-frame clones and misses some; the assay was immunoSEQ multiplex PCR. The table lists over 50,000 clones, 84% of them singletons. No antigen has been assigned to these receptors. Sequenced material: PBMCs, taken from a glioma patient whose treatment included an IDH1 peptide vaccine. These receptors all come from a man younger than 30 with glioma. The CDR3 runs from the conserved cysteine through the conserved F or W. Fields, in order: V gene, D gene, J gene, clone size, CDR3 DNA, CDR3 protein. The D gene is left open where the match is weak. Not all rows give a size; the values are once, few, many and, for expanded clones, a class.

>TRBV27|.|TRBJ2-3|.
TGTGCCAGCAGTCGAGACGGGCCTTTCGATACGCAGTATTTT
CASSRDGPFDTQYF
>TRBV27|.|TRBJ2-7|.
TGTGCCAGCAGTTCGACAGTGTACGAGCAGTACTTC
CASSSTVYEQYF
>TRBV7-9|.|TRBJ2-7|.
TGTGCCAGCACCACGGAGTACGAGCAGTACTTC
CASTTEYEQYF
>TRBV19|TRBD1|TRBJ2-2|.
TGTGCCAGTAGTACCGGGACAGGGACCGGGGAGCTGTTTTTT
CASSTGTGTGELFF
>TRBV27|TRBD1|TRBJ2-7|.
TGTGCCAGCAGTTTATGGGGAAGACCGGGACAGGGGAGATACGAGCAGTACTTC
CASSLWGRPGQGRYEQYF
>TRBV20-1|.|TRBJ1-2|few
TGCAGTGCTTCCGACAGCTATGGCTACACCTTC
CSASDSYGYTF
>TRBV7-9|.|TRBJ1-1|.
TGTGCCAGCAGCCTAGTTCAATCTGAAGCTTTCTTT
CASSLVQSEAFF
>TRBV5-6|.|TRBJ2-3|.
TGTGCCAGCAGCTTAGCAGTCACAGATACGCAGTATTTT
CASSLAVTDTQYF
>TRBV4-3|TRBD1|TRBJ1-5|few
TGCGCCAGCAGCCATACCGTTGGGACAGGGGGCGGTGGCAATCAGCCCCAGCATTTT
CASSHTVGTGGGGNQPQHF
>TRBV2|.|TRBJ1-1|.
TGTGCCAGCACGGCGGGGGCCGGGAACACTGAAGCTTTCTTT
CASTAGAGNTEAFF
>TRBV9|.|TRBJ2-2|.
TGTGCCAGCAGCCCAAGGACCGCGGAGGGGTACGGGGAGCTGTTTTTT
CASSPRTAEGYGELFF
>TRBV7-8|TRBD1|TRBJ1-1|.
TGTGCCAGCAGCTCCAGACAGGGGAGGAACACTGAAGCTTTCTTT
CASSSRQGRNTEAFF
>TRBV5-1|.|TRBJ1-2|.
TGCGCCAGCAACTTCGGGGGCCCCCAGGACACTGATGGCTACACCTTC
CASNFGGPQDTDGYTF
>TRBV9|TRBD1|TRBJ1-5|.
TGTGCCAGCAGCGCCGACCCAGACAGGGGCAATCAGCCCCAGCATTTT
CASSADPDRGNQPQHF
>TRBV29-1|.|TRBJ1-5|few
TGCAGCGTTGATCTGGCGGAGCTAAATCAGCCCCAGCATTTT
CSVDLAELNQPQHF
>TRBV4-2|.|TRBJ1-1|.
TGTGCCAGCAGCCGCACACTGGGACTCTCGAACACTGAAGCTTTCTTT
CASSRTLGLSNTEAFF
>TRBV28|.|TRBJ1-4|.
TGTGCCAGCAGTTTATGGGGGGCAGCTAATGAAAAACTGTTTTTT
CASSLWGAANEKLFF
>TRBV11-1|.|TRBJ1-2|.
TGTGCCAGCAGCTTAGTCACCATAGGTGGCTACACCTTC
CASSLVTIGGYTF
>TRBV6-5|TRBD1|TRBJ1-2|.
TGTGCCAGCAGTTATTCCCGGACAGGGACCACCGGGGGCTACACCTTC
CASSYSRTGTTGGYTF
>TRBV9|.|TRBJ1-4|few
TGTGCCAGCAGCGTAGAGAAGGGGAGTAATGAAAAACTGTTTTTT
CASSVEKGSNEKLFF
>TRBV4-3|TRBD1|TRBJ1-6|.
TGCGCCAGCAGCCAGGACAGGGTAGTGAGTTCACCCCTCCACTTT
CASSQDRVVSSPLHF
>TRBV18|.|TRBJ1-2|.
TGTGCCAGCTCAGGGGCCAACCGGGGGAGGTCTGGCTACACCTTC
CASSGANRGRSGYTF
>TRBV7-9|.|TRBJ2-7|.
TGTGCCAGCAGCTTAGGGACGGGGTCGTCGACCAACTACGAGCAGTACTTC
CASSLGTGSSTNYEQYF
>TRBV7-8|.|TRBJ1-2|.
TGTGCCAGCAGCCTCACAGAGTACCGGGATGGCTACACCTTC
CASSLTEYRDGYTF
>TRBV6-5|.|TRBJ2-2|.
TGTGCCAGCAGTTACTCACCCGGGACTCTCGCGGGGGAGCTGTTTTTT
CASSYSPGTLAGELFF
>TRBV5-1|.|TRBJ2-5|.
TGCGCCAGCAGGATCCGAGAGACCCAGTACTTC
CASRIRETQYF
>TRBV4-3|.|TRBJ2-3|.
TGCGCCAGCAGCCGAGATAGCGCAGGAGGGGCGCAGTATTTT
CASSRDSAGGAQYF
>TRBV6-6|.|TRBJ1-1|.
TGTGCCAGCAGTTCCGCAGGGATTTCTGAAGCTTTCTTT
CASSSAGISEAFF
>TRBV7-6|TRBD2|TRBJ2-2|.
TGTGCCAGCAGCTTAGGACTAGCGCCGAACACCGGGGAGCTGTTTTTT
CASSLGLAPNTGELFF
>TRBV6-1|.|TRBJ1-5|.
TGTGCCAGCAGTGATTCGACAGTCTACGGCAGCAATCAGCCCCAGCATTTT
CASSDSTVYGSNQPQHF
>TRBV6-5|.|TRBJ1-2|.
TGTGCCAGCAGCTACAGTCCAACGTTAAATGGCTACACCTTC
CASSYSPTLNGYTF
>TRBV27|TRBD2|TRBJ2-7|few
TGTGCCAGCAGTTGGAGCGGGAGTTACGAGCAGTACTTC
CASSWSGSYEQYF
>TRBV19|TRBD2|TRBJ2-1|.
TGTGCCAGTAGTCCGCTTCAGCGGCGGCGGGAGGTCCCGGGTGGTGGGTGGAATGAGCAGTTCTTC
CASSPLQRRREVPGGGWNEQFF
>TRBV30|.|TRBJ1-5|few
TGTGCCTGGAGTGTAAGGGTAGATCAGCCCCAGCATTTT
CAWSVRVDQPQHF
>TRBV12-5|TRBD2|TRBJ2-2|.
TGTGCTAGTGGTTTGGTAGAACAGCGGGAGATACCCGGGGAGCTGTTTTTT
CASGLVEQREIPGELFF
>TRBV21-1|.|TRBJ1-5|.
TGTGCCAGCAGCCCCAGGGGTTTTGATCAGCCCCAGCATTTT
CASSPRGFDQPQHF
>TRBV7-2|.|TRBJ1-4|.
TGTGCCAGCAGCCGACAGGCCCCGCAGGAAAAACTGTTTTTT
CASSRQAPQEKLFF